This TCR beta chain was sequenced during a study of T cells in Graves' hyperthyroidism and ophthalmopathy (dated by TCRdb to about 2019). Study-wide context: TCR V-J signatures able to tell the groups apart were searched for in a discovery cohort of 100 patients, of whom roughly 42 had Graves' ophthalmopathy and 57 had stable Graves' hyperthyroidism. Prospective prediction of ophthalmopathy was tested in an independent validation cohort of approximately 18 hyperthyroidism patients and 17 patients who later progressed to ophthalmopathy. The 75 to 100 discovery patients were divided at random into training and test sets in a 7:3 ratio. The study also compared thyroid tissue and blood T-cell repertoires from several Graves' hyperthyroidism patients. Once sampling was done, hyperthyroidism patients were given methimazole at a starting dose of 30 mg daily, whereas ophthalmopathy patients were given high-dose intravenous methylprednisolone. The paper reports TCR Vbeta CDR3 sequencing of approximately 130 peripheral blood samples: fewer than 50 ophthalmopathy, over 70 hyperthyroidism and 17 progressor patients.

Study-level results and caveats: Most expanded thyroid clonotypes (frequency above 0.001) were also detected in blood, suggesting blood repertoires may reflect thyroid immune responses. In validation, the model predicted progression to ophthalmopathy a median of about 6.5 months before onset, with 65% to 71% sensitivity and 72.22% specificity. In cross-validation, a model built on a 13 V-J signature told ophthalmopathy apart from stable hyperthyroidism with under 90% sensitivity and around 83% specificity, and in testing the same model reached 80%/75%. Sample size was not statistically predetermined, and investigators were not blinded to group allocation.

Reading from cysteine to phenylalanine, the CDR3 counts 15 amino acids. Kept here is only the CDR3 DNA, which spans 45 bases and is read in frame from base 1. CDR1 is given as SQVTM and CDR2 as ANQGSEA, both from the germline V gene. V and J are trimmed by 5 bases and 2 bases, and the gene matches miss 8 bases of the junction. As regards this clonotype: Its antigen specificity is not known. It has no much larger one-base neighbor in the sample; base qualities were not kept.

Exclusion was applied to patients with uncontrolled infections, other autoimmune diseases, pregnancy or lactation. Diagnoses were established on the basis of clinical symptoms, serum thyroxine and TRAb, thyroid ultrasound, and orbital computed tomography. Total RNA was extracted using Trizol reagent, and RNA quality was assessed on an Agilent 2100 Bioanalyzer. TCR beta CDR3 regions were amplified from RNA transcripts. For the first round of RT-PCR on the TCR CDR3, the HTBI primer set was used together with the Qiagen OneStep RT-PCR kit. The libraries were constructed in a second round of multiplex PCR and then size-selected and purified. Libraries were sequenced paired-end with 100 bp reads on an Illumina HiSeq2000. Under the source paper's analysis protocol: Raw data were processed with SOAPnuke, discarding reads with adapters, uncalled bases, mean Phred below 15, or no exact constant-primer or identifier match. High-quality paired reads were merged with COPE v1.2.5, and unique nucleotide sequences were defined as clonotypes. MiTCR v1.1 was used to align clonotypes to the IMGT TRBV, TRBD and TRBJ reference segments. Only V-J combinations with frequency above 0.0001, covering about 99% of repertoires, were analysed. The TCS score was defined as the ratio of F50 (clonal expansion) to E x V (chaos), calculated using BLOSUM62-based TCRdist between CDR3 peptides within each V-J. Welch's t-statistics and random forest reduced 514 V-J features to 13, which were used in a naive Bayes classifier (R e1071). The similarity between thyroid and blood repertoires was quantified using the Morisita-Horn index. Starting from the raw public reads, TCRdb applied fastp trimming at Q25, assembled clones with MiXCR and retained in-frame beta chains. Duplicate CDR3 protein sequences are folded into a single record with the most common DNA and genes. What appears here as the V and J calls and clone size reflects TCRdb's work, not the paper's. For this sample the table gives around 600,000 distinct CDR3 sequences, of which nearly 45% were detected only once. The top ten clones comprise under 8% of the sample.

The clonotype was recovered from an adult man with Graves' disease, either hyperthyroidism or ophthalmopathy (not recorded which). The V gene is TRBV29-1 and the J gene is TRBJ2-2, with 7 junctional bases fitting TRBD2. The sequencing sample was made of peripheral blood or thyroid tissue (not recorded which). The DNA sequence is given as TGCAGCGTTCGACACAGCGGGGACAACACCGGGGAGCTGTTTTTT. This yields the protein CSVRHSGDNTGELFF.